A selection of T cell receptor beta chains follows, all from one sample in a study of human T cells and chemical hapten exposure. Via MiXCR, TCRdb re-called the RACE reads, giving one row per CDR3 protein. The profile shows roughly 38,000 distinct CDR3 sequences, 9.5% of them singletons. Sequences were derived from whole blood, sampled in connection with sensitization to the hapten diphenylcyclopropenone (DPC). The receptors come from a man in his fifties with alopecia areata. Some clones in this sample may be carry-over from other donors' samples. CDR3s include the opening cysteine and the closing phenylalanine or tryptophan. Fields, in order: V gene, clone size, CDR3 protein. Clone size appears in some rows only: once, few, many, or a class for an expanded clone.

V gene: TRBV7-3; clone size: many; CDR3 protein: CASSSSSFAYNEQFF
V gene: TRBV29-1; clone size: many; CDR3 protein: CSVEDSLVGSSYNEQFF
V gene: TRBV5-1; clone size: few; CDR3 protein: CASSLETGASTEAFF
V gene: TRBV12-5; clone size: many; CDR3 protein: CASGSGRNYEQYF
V gene: TRBV2; clone size: -; CDR3 protein: CAGRTGWSYEQYF
V gene: TRBV10-3; clone size: many; CDR3 protein: CAISESKASGDNNEQFF
V gene: TRBV6-2/TRBV6-3; clone size: many; CDR3 protein: CASSGLQSYEQYF
V gene: TRBV7-9; clone size: few; CDR3 protein: CASSLAEGREKLFF
V gene: TRBV11-2; clone size: many; CDR3 protein: CASSLRTGGVSPLHF
V gene: TRBV29-1; clone size: -; CDR3 protein: CSPLRGNEQFF
V gene: TRBV28; clone size: few; CDR3 protein: CASSSRDGRGTDTQYF
V gene: TRBV12-3/TRBV12-4; clone size: many; CDR3 protein: CATATAMNTEAFF
V gene: TRBV15; clone size: many; CDR3 protein: CATSKQGLPYEQYF
V gene: TRBV28; clone size: many; CDR3 protein: CASSSLAGNAVHEQFF
V gene: TRBV9; clone size: -; CDR3 protein: CGSSVAARDIQYF
V gene: TRBV5-1; clone size: many; CDR3 protein: CASSLRDRVLKETQYF
V gene: TRBV19; clone size: -; CDR3 protein: CASSLRTGARSGANVLTF
V gene: TRBV12-3/TRBV12-4; clone size: many; CDR3 protein: CASSRVAESYEQYF
V gene: TRBV29-1; clone size: many; CDR3 protein: CSVEKQKTSAGYTQYF
V gene: TRBV27; clone size: few; CDR3 protein: CASRKGLAYNEQFF
V gene: TRBV7-9; clone size: -; CDR3 protein: CASSLYSGADEQFF
V gene: TRBV12-3/TRBV12-4; clone size: -; CDR3 protein: CASSSGNGYTF
V gene: TRBV7-8; clone size: few; CDR3 protein: CASTSPRGGGNEKLFF
V gene: TRBV7-7; clone size: medium-sized; CDR3 protein: CASKARADPKGQYF
V gene: TRBV20-1; clone size: many; CDR3 protein: CSALNTGELFF
V gene: TRBV3-1; clone size: medium-sized; CDR3 protein: CASSARTGIGQFF
V gene: TRBV28; clone size: many; CDR3 protein: CASSSYAGTNTDTQYF
V gene: TRBV6-2/TRBV6-3; clone size: -; CDR3 protein: CASSYHKAEQFF
V gene: TRBV29-1; clone size: few; CDR3 protein: CSVEAYRGKFF
V gene: TRBV5-6; clone size: -; CDR3 protein: CASSFNFGQDEQYF
V gene: TRBV5-1; clone size: -; CDR3 protein: CASSPDGRPPSSPLHF
V gene: TRBV29-1; clone size: -; CDR3 protein: CSLGGGDDEQFF
V gene: TRBV10-3; clone size: many; CDR3 protein: CAISVTGGGSGELFF
V gene: TRBV18; clone size: -; CDR3 protein: CASSQTDPYTDTQYF
V gene: TRBV29-1; clone size: few; CDR3 protein: CSAGAGGRGETQYF
V gene: TRBV29-1; clone size: -; CDR3 protein: CSVDLSGTNTGELFF
V gene: TRBV29-1; clone size: few; CDR3 protein: CSVRQTQETQYF
V gene: TRBV6-2/TRBV6-3; clone size: many; CDR3 protein: CATRTGNNYEQYF
V gene: TRBV10-3; clone size: many; CDR3 protein: CATKDGGSSYNEQFF
V gene: TRBV29-1; clone size: -; CDR3 protein: CSVAPGRRQETQYF
V gene: TRBV29-1; clone size: few; CDR3 protein: CSVEDPDRGSYEQYF
V gene: TRBV5-1; clone size: few; CDR3 protein: CASSLVPGAAYEQYF
V gene: TRBV29-1; clone size: few; CDR3 protein: CSARDRGPQETQYF
V gene: TRBV7-3; clone size: -; CDR3 protein: CASSSGLAEQETQYF
V gene: TRBV12-3/TRBV12-4; clone size: many; CDR3 protein: CASSLFRGTDTQYF
V gene: TRBV28; clone size: -; CDR3 protein: CASSFGGSLHF
V gene: TRBV29-1; clone size: -; CDR3 protein: CSVEDNSRGNTIYF
V gene: TRBV12-3/TRBV12-4; clone size: -; CDR3 protein: CASSLTSPNTGELFF
V gene: TRBV29-1; clone size: few; CDR3 protein: CSVDIASGRTYNEQFF